This T cell receptor (beta chain) was obtained from a study of CXCR3-negative and CXCR3-positive naive CD8 T cells (dated 2019 in TCRdb). Describing the broader study: In total, 130 million to 150 million TRB reads were obtained, which works out to roughly 1.5 +/- 0.3 million reads per library. The TRBV-TRBJ cluster analysis covered naive subsets from 5 or 6 donors and memory cells from 3 donors. Diversity and physicochemical repertoire analyses were performed on about eleven donors pooled from two independent experiments. Results the study describes overall, beyond this receptor: Repertoire diversity was comparably high in both naive subsets but much lower in memory CD8+ T cells. Within the same donor, TRBV-TRBJ usage looked similar between naive CXCR3-negative and CXCR3-positive cells, but memory cells had distinct patterns. CXCR3 expression partially decreased after cryopreservation, so most assays used freshly isolated PBMCs. Because surface CD5, which has been linked to self-reactivity in mice, was comparable between naive subsets, TCR interaction strength was also inferred from TRB CDR3 physicochemical properties. TRB CDR3s from CXCR3-positive naive cells showed higher hydrophobicity (lower Kidera factor 4), lower energy, and higher strength and volume indices than CXCR3-negative naive cells.

In regard to this clonotype: The antigen it recognizes is unknown.

The CDR3 runs 12 residues from the cysteine to the phenylalanine. No DNA is recorded. Sequencer: NextSeq 550. The Human TCR Profiling Kit (MiLaboratory) was used to make UMI-labeled 5' RACE TRB cDNA libraries. The full amount of extracted RNA was used for cDNA synthesis, and the full amount of resulting cDNA was used for PCR amplification. Libraries were prepared in parallel using an identical number of PCR cycles. In the source study's methods: With a minimum of two reads required per UMI, MIGEC and MiXCR pulled out about 52,000 +/- 9,100 unique UMI-labeled TRB cDNA molecules from each library. On average, each library contained about 40,000 +/- 10,000 functional in-frame TRB CDR3 nucleotide clonotypes without stop codons. Diversity metrics, including normalized Shannon-Wiener and Chao1, were computed in VDJtools after downsampling to 5000 UMI-labeled TRB molecules per sample. Clonotype-size-weighted physicochemical properties of the central five CDR3 residues (interaction energy, strength, volume and Kidera factor 4) were computed in VDJtools. TCRdb reprocessed the raw reads; every CDR3 protein sequence is a single record, and DNA is not supplied. The V and J calls were not made by the authors but by TCRdb's processing. The table kept for this sample lists more than 100,000 distinct CDR3 sequences. The top ten clonotypes cover 0.41% of the sample.

For each CD8+ T cell subset, flow sorting was done in triplicate, and around 300,000 cells per subset went directly into RLT lysis buffer. Naive CD8+ T cells were defined stringently as CD45RO-CCR7+CD27+CD95- to exclude memory contaminants. Peripheral blood mononuclear cells were isolated from buffy coats using standard density gradient centrifugation. Naive CXCR3-negative and CXCR3-positive CD8+ T cells were flow-sorted on a FACSAria III. Total RNA was extracted from sorted cells using an RNeasy Mini Kit. This TCR was recovered from a human donor in good health. Some clones in this sample may be carry-over from other donors' samples. The chain employs TRBV12-3 or TRBV12-4 and TRBJ2-5. Sequenced sample: naive CXCR3+ CD8+ T cells from blood. The cell subset or site label for this specimen denotes: CD45RO-CCR7+CD27+CD95- naive CD8+ T cells expressing CXCR3 (TNR3+). For the CDR3, the sequence is CASSFPQETQYF.